Many counts were recorded for the clone carrying this T cell receptor beta chain. Antigen unknown. V lost 6 bases, J lost 4 bases, and 19 bases stayed unmatched. CDR3 length: 18 amino acids. The data stem from a study of T cell repertoires in cytomegalovirus infection. Study in general: CMV infection and matching HLA type were both indicated by public TCR beta signatures.

TCRdb reprocessed the reads with MiXCR, giving one entry per CDR3 protein. The table shows roughly 150,000 distinct CDR3 sequences, with about 32% occurring only once. The source is a human donor in good health (CMV status not recorded). Some clones in this sample may be carry-over from other donors' samples. V usage is TRBV12-3 or TRBV12-4 and J usage is TRBJ2-5, with TRBD2 matching 8 bases. This specimen was CD8+ T cells from cultured PBMCs, taken from culture after CMV antigen stimulation. The chain's CDR3 is CASRPSGGGGPSRETQYF. The CDR3 DNA reads TGTGCCAGCAGACCAAGCGGTGGCGGGGGGCCGTCCAGAGAGACCCAGTACTTC.